This T cell receptor beta chain was retrieved from a study of blood T cell repertoires in COVID-19. Study context: The origin of the acute and convalescent COVID-19 samples was the United States, Italy and Spain.

The CDR3 consists of 15 residues. Germline V lookup: CDR1 LNHDA, CDR2 SQIVND (reference sequence). V gave up 9 bases and J gave up 2 bases; unmatched junction bases: 12. Sequencing used immunoSEQ multiplex PCR; TCRdb keeps in-frame clones, though not all of them. In the table there are 180,000 or so clones, about 88% of which are singletons. The cohort comprised adults aged 18 to 89 years residing in around 25 US areas. Sequencing was done on a sample of PBMCs or T cells enriched from blood (not recorded which). The chain employs TRBV19 and TRBJ1-1; 7 bases are a match to TRBD1. The sequence was obtained from a woman between 40 and 50 years old with acute COVID-19. CDR3: CASAGQVIANTEAFF. The CDR3, as DNA: TGTGCCAGCGCTGGACAGGTAATTGCCAACACTGAAGCTTTCTTT.